This T cell receptor beta chain was identified in a study of OX40 agonist ivuxolimab in advanced cancers. About the study: Dose-escalation cases comprised hepatocellular carcinoma, melanoma, renal cell or head and neck cancer. In three patients, partial responses were observed, one with hepatocellular carcinoma and two with cutaneous melanoma. Patients were roughly 83% male with ages roughly 20 to 90, mean 60.

Assay used: immunoSEQ multiplex PCR; TCRdb lists only in-frame clones, some missing. The repertoire consists of about 83,000 clones, with roughly 93% occurring once and the leading ten covering around 0.71%. This CDR3 is 16 amino acids long. Trimming shortened V by 1 base and J by 0 bases, and 10 bases separated the two germline ends. Germline V gene sequence: CDR1 SGHTA, CDR2 FQGNSA. Autoimmune disease history or systemic immunosuppression excluded patients. The source is an adult with an advanced solid tumor such as melanoma, head and neck, liver or kidney cancer. This chain uses TRBV7-2 with TRBJ2-1; unclear D gene. The sequenced sample was CD4+ or CD8+ T cells sorted from blood, obtained in a trial of the OX40 agonist ivuxolimab. CDR3 amino acids: CASSLDGLSSYNEQFF. Written as DNA, the CDR3 is TGTGCCAGCAGCTTAGACGGCCTTAGCTCCTACAATGAGCAGTTCTTC.